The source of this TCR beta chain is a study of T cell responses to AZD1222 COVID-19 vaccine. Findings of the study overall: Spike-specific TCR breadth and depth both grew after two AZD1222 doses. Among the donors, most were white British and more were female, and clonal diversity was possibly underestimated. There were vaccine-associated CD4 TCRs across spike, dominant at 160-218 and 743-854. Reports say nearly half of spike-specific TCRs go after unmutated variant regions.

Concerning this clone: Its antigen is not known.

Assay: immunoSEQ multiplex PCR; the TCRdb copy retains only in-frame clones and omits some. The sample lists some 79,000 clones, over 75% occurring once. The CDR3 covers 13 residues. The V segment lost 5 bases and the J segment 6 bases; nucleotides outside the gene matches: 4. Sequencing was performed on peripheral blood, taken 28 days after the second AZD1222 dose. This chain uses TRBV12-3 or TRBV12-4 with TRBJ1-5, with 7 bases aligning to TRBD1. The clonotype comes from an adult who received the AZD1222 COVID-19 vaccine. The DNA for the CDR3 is TGTGCCAGCAGTGGAACAGGGGCTCAGCCCCAGCATTTT. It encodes CASSGTGAQPQHF.